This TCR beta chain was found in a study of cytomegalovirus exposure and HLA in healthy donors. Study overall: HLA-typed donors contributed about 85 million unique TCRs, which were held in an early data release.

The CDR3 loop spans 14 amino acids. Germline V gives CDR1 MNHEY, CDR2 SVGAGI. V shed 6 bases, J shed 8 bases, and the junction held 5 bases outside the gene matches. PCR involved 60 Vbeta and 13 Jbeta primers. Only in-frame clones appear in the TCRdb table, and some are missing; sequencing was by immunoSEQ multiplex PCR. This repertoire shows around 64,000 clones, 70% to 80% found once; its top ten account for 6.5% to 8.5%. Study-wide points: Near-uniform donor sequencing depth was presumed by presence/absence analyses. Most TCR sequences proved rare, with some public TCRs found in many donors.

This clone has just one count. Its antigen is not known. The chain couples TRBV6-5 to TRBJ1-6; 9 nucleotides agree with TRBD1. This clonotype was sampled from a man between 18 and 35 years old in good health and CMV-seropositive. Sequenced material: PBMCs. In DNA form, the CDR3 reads TGTGCCAGCAGAGGACAGGGGAACGATTCACCCCTCCACTTT. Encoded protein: CASRGQGNDSPLHF.